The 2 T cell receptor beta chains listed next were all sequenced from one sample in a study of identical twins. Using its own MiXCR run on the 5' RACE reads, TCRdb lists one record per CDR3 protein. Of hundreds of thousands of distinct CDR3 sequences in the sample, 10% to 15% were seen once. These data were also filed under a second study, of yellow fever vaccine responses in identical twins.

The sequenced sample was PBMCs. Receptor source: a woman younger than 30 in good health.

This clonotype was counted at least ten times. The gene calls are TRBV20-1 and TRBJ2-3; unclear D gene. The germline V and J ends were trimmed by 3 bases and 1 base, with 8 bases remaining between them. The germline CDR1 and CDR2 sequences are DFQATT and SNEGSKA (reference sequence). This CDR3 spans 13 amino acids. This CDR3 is CSASGLRTDTQYF. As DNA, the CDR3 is TGCAGTGCTAGCGGGCTTCGCACAGATACGCAGTATTTT.

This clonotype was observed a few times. The CDR3 DNA reads as TGTGCCAGCAGTGCGCCGACAGTCTATGGCTACACCTTC. It translates to CASSAPTVYGYTF. The chain links TRBV28 to TRBJ1-2, with a weak D call TRBD1 (5 bases). The CDR3 has 13 amino acids. Germline V gives CDR1 MDHEN, CDR2 SYDVKM. V was cut by 5 bases and J by 4 bases, with 11 bases left in between.